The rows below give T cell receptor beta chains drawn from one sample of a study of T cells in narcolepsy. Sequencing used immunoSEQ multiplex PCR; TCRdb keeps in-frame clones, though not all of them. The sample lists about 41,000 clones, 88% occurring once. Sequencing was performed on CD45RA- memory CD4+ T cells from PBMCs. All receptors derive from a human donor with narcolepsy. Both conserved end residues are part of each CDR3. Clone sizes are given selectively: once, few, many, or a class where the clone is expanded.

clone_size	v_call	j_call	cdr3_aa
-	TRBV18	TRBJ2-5	CASSPRRVETQYF
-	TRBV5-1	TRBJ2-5	CASSLEVLETQYF
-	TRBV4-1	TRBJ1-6	CASSPPTGINSPLHF
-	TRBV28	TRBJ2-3	CASSPTSGGISTDTQYF
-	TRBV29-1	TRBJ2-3	CSATLGGGDTQYF
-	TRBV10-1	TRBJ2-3	CASSESTSTDTQYF
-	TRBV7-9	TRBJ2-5	CASSLTSGETQYF
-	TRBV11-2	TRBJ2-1	CASSLGNLAAYNEQFF
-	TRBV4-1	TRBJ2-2	CASSQDSWGVNTGELFF
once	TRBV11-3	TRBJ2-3	CASSREGGNQDTQYF
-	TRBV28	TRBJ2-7	CASSPGGGRSEQYF
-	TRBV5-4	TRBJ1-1	CASSFVGSAEAFF
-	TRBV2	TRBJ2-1	CASSEHPYNEQFF
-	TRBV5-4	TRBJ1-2	CASSLTGESYGYTF
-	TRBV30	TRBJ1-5	CAWATGRNQPQHF
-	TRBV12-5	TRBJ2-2	CASGLRENTGELFF
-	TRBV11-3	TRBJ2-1	CASSFPSGVGYNEQFF
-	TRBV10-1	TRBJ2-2	CASSSKKREHTGELFF
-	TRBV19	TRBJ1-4	CASTRGTNEKLFF
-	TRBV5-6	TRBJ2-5	CASSTTSQGETQYF
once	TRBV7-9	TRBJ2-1	CASSQTERRFF
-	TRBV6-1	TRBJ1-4	CASRDRGSEKLFF
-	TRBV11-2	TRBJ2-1	CASSLRSGLNEQFF
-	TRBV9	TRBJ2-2	CASRGQGNTGELFF
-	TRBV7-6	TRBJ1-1	CASSLGTGVVFGTEAFF
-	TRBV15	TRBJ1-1	CATSRDRGTRLGAEAFF
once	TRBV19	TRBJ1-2	CASKYRARGYGYTF
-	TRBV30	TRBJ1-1	CAWRGRRNTEAFF
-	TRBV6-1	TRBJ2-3	CASSENTDTQYF
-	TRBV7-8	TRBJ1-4	CASSPQGMAEKLFF
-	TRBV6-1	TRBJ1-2	CASSVSNYGYTF
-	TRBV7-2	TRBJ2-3	CASSLVHGLDTQYF
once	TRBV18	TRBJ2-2	CASSPQGSPGELFF
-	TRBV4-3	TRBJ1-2	CASSQGYGGGLGGYTF
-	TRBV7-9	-	CASSSFSSGGLSEQYF
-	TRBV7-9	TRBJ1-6	CASSSTSGTQNSPLHF
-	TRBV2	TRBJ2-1	CASKAGLLNEQFF
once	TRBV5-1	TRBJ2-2	CASSQTSGRFTGELFF
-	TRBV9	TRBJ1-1	CASSMSPGTEAFF
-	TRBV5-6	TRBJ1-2	CASSDGRNYGYTF
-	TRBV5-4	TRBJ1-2	CASSLEFRHGYTF
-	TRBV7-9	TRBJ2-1	CASSLAQSNEQFF
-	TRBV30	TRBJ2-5	CAWNEGQETQYF
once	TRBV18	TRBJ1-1	CASYPPGSTEAFF
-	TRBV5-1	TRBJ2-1	CASSLPITRGRASRGNEQFF
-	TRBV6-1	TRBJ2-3	CASSEGLGQGQGTQYF
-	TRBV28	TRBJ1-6	CASSTPYGPPEPLHF
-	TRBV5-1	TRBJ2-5	CASSTGTGIVETQYF
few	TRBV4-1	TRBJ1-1	CASSQDTGFTEAFF
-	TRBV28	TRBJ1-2	CASGLPGAAFYGYTF
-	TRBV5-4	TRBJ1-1	CASSWGQSANTEAFF
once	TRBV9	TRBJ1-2	CASSVDGPGSGYTF
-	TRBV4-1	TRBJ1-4	CASSPFGDRVKKLFF
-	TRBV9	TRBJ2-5	CASSVLGRGAETQYF
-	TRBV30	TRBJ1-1	CAWSALSPNTEAFF